This TCR beta chain was identified in a study of T cells in Graves' hyperthyroidism and ophthalmopathy. Findings and limits, study-wide: With a median lead of roughly 6.8 months before onset, the model predicted ophthalmopathy.

Trimming removed 7 bases from V and 9 bases from J, with 22 bases in between. The CDR3 totals 15 residues. CDR1 and CDR2 (germline): MNHNS, SASEGT. Concerning this clonotype: Its antigen is unknown.

TCR beta CDR3 sequences were amplified from RNA transcripts. TCR CDR3 regions were first amplified by RT-PCR with HTBI primers. MiXCR was run by TCRdb on the multiplex PCR reads, yielding one entry per CDR3 protein. The sample consists of a few hundred thousand distinct CDR3 sequences, around a sixth of them appearing once. The TCR originated in a woman aged 18-29 years with Graves' hyperthyroidism. Sequenced input: blood. This chain connects TRBV6-1 to TRBJ1-5, with D perhaps TRBD1 (5 bases). CDR3 protein: CASIKRDGGYGPQHF. In DNA form, the CDR3 reads TGTGCCAGCATTAAGCGGGACGGAGGATATGGGCCCCAGCATTTT.